These T cell receptor beta chains were read from a single sample in a study of T cell responses to AZD1222 COVID-19 vaccine. Clones were read by immunoSEQ multiplex PCR, and TCRdb kept only the in-frame ones, dropping some. This sample has 100,000 to 150,000 clones; around 90% occur once, and the top ten carry around 8%. This sample comprised peripheral blood, obtained on day 0 of AZD1222 vaccination. The receptor set was obtained from an adult in good health. Both conserved end residues are part of each CDR3. D genes are given only for firm matches. Not every row has a clone size; where given, it reads once, few, many or a size class.

J gene: TRBJ1-2; CDR3 length: 15; D gene: TRBD1; clone size: -; V gene: TRBV7-8; CDR3 DNA: TGTGCCAGCAGCTTAGTTAGGACAGGGGGCGATGGCTACACCTTC; CDR3 protein: CASSLVRTGGDGYTF
J gene: TRBJ2-4; CDR3 length: 15; D gene: -; clone size: -; V gene: TRBV7-9; CDR3 DNA: TGTGCCAGCAGCCTCCTCCCTGGGGCCCAAAACATTCAGTACTTC; CDR3 protein: CASSLLPGAQNIQYF
J gene: TRBJ2-3; CDR3 length: 17; D gene: TRBD2; clone size: few; V gene: TRBV4-3; CDR3 DNA: TGCGCCAGCAGCCAAGATCGCAGGACTAGCTCCACAGATACGCAGTATTTT; CDR3 protein: CASSQDRRTSSTDTQYF
J gene: TRBJ1-2; CDR3 length: 13; D gene: -; clone size: -; V gene: TRBV6-5; CDR3 DNA: TGTGCCAGCAGGACTATGAGGGAACGAGGCTACACCTTC; CDR3 protein: CASRTMRERGYTF
J gene: TRBJ1-4; CDR3 length: 12; D gene: -; clone size: -; V gene: TRBV5-1; CDR3 DNA: TGCGCCAGCAGGAGGGAAGGTGAAAAACTGTTTTTT; CDR3 protein: CASRREGEKLFF
J gene: TRBJ2-7; CDR3 length: 14; D gene: TRBD1; clone size: -; V gene: TRBV2; CDR3 DNA: TGTGCCAGCAGTCTGGGGGACAGGGTGAACGAGCAGTACTTC; CDR3 protein: CASSLGDRVNEQYF
J gene: TRBJ1-5; CDR3 length: 15; D gene: -; clone size: -; V gene: TRBV28; CDR3 DNA: TGTGCCAGCAGTCCCGGGGCGGTTAGCAATCAGCCCCAGCATTTT; CDR3 protein: CASSPGAVSNQPQHF
J gene: TRBJ2-2; CDR3 length: 16; D gene: TRBD2; clone size: -; V gene: TRBV7-6; CDR3 DNA: TGTGCCAGCAGCTCCACCCTAGCGGAGAGGGCCGGGGAGCTGTTTTTT; CDR3 protein: CASSSTLAERAGELFF
J gene: TRBJ1-5; CDR3 length: 13; D gene: -; clone size: -; V gene: TRBV24-1; CDR3 DNA: TGTGCCACCTCCCGGAATAGCAATCAGCCCCAGCATTTT; CDR3 protein: CATSRNSNQPQHF
J gene: TRBJ2-5; CDR3 length: 13; D gene: TRBD1; clone size: -; V gene: TRBV2; CDR3 DNA: TGTGCCAGCACCGGACAGGGGAGGGAGACCCAGTACTTC; CDR3 protein: CASTGQGRETQYF
J gene: TRBJ2-6; CDR3 length: 15; D gene: -; clone size: -; V gene: TRBV4-3; CDR3 DNA: TGCGCCAGCAGCCAAGAGGACAGACCGGCCAACGTCCTGACTTTC; CDR3 protein: CASSQEDRPANVLTF
J gene: TRBJ2-7; CDR3 length: 15; D gene: TRBD2; clone size: -; V gene: TRBV9; CDR3 DNA: TGTGCCAGCAGCCTAAATAGCGGGAACATCGGCGAGCAGTACTTC; CDR3 protein: CASSLNSGNIGEQYF
J gene: TRBJ2-2; CDR3 length: 17; D gene: TRBD1; clone size: -; V gene: TRBV19; CDR3 DNA: TGTGCCAGTAGGTCGTATGCGGGACAGGGGGCGCCCGGGGAGCTGTTTTTT; CDR3 protein: CASRSYAGQGAPGELFF
J gene: TRBJ1-2; CDR3 length: 13; D gene: -; clone size: -; V gene: TRBV5-6; CDR3 DNA: TGTGCCAGCAGCTTGGGTGGGGTCGCGGGCTACACCTTC; CDR3 protein: CASSLGGVAGYTF
J gene: TRBJ2-5; CDR3 length: 14; D gene: TRBD2; clone size: -; V gene: TRBV7-2; CDR3 DNA: TGTGCCAGCAGCAGTGGACTAGCCCGCGAGACCCAGTACTTC; CDR3 protein: CASSSGLARETQYF
J gene: TRBJ1-1; CDR3 length: 13; D gene: -; clone size: -; V gene: TRBV2; CDR3 DNA: TGTGCCAGCAGTGCTGGGCGGAACACTGAAGCTTTCTTT; CDR3 protein: CASSAGRNTEAFF
J gene: TRBJ1-4; CDR3 length: 14; D gene: -; clone size: -; V gene: TRBV7-8; CDR3 DNA: TGTGCCAGCAGCCCCCAGGGGCAGGGCGAAAAACTGTTTTTT; CDR3 protein: CASSPQGQGEKLFF